Below are 26 T cell receptor beta chains sequenced from a single sample in a study of blood T cells in healthy people across ages. Primers used in a second PCR of roughly 7 to 12 cycles were a sample-barcoded 5' primer and a J-beta primer mix. TCRdb re-derived calls from the 5' RACE reads in MiXCR, one entry per CDR3 protein. Of around 700,000 distinct CDR3 sequences listed, about 25% are singletons. These same data were also listed under a study on T cells of mothers and their children.

Sequences were obtained from blood. The receptors here all came from a boy under 18 in good health.

V usage is TRBV11-1 and J usage is TRBJ1-4; D remains unclear. There are 13 residues in the CDR3. Per the germline V gene, CDR1 is SGHAT and CDR2 is FQDESV (reference sequence). Trimming stripped 3 bases from V and 6 bases from J, with 8 bases between. The CDR3: CASSFTGDEKLFF. The DNA for the CDR3 is TGTGCCAGCAGCTTCACCGGGGATGAAAAACTGTTTTTT.

Of note for this clonotype: At one end, the junction sequence differs from germline, possibly due to a read error. The chain joins TRBV6-2 or TRBV6-3 to TRBJ2-5; 8 bases match TRBD2. This CDR3 comprises 18 residues. From germline, CDR1 is MNHEY and CDR2 SVGEGT. CDR3 residues: CASSYPTVRTSIGETRYF. The CDR3 nucleotides are TGTGCCAGCAGTTACCCAACCGTAAGGACTAGCATTGGAGAGACCCGGTACTTC.

This clonotype was seen at least ten times. This chain joins TRBV3-1 and TRBJ1-4, with D possibly TRBD1 on 6 matching bases. The CDR3 spans 14 residues. The V end lost 5 bases, the J end lost 7 bases, and 14 bases lay between the germline ends. Germline V gene data show CDR1 as LGHDT and CDR2 as YNNKEL (reference sequence). The CDR3: CASSKTGPSEKLFF. Here the CDR3 DNA reads TGTGCCAGCAGCAAGACAGGTCCGTCTGAAAAACTGTTTTTT. The variable domain in full, with the rest retrieved from reference TRBV3-1 and TRBJ1-4, is DTAVSQTPKYLVTQMGNDKSIKCEQNLGHDTMYWYKQDSKKFLKIMFSYNNKELIINETVPNRFSPKSPDKAHLNLHINSLELGDSAVYFCASSKTGPSEKLFFGSGTQLSVL.

The V call is TRBV20-1, the J call TRBJ2-3; no clear D gene. Germline V gene sequence: CDR1 DFQATT, CDR2 SNEGSKA (reference sequence). V was pared by 1 base and J by 0 bases, with 11 bases between. CDR3 length: 15 residues. CDR3 sequence: CSARALADSTDTQYF. The CDR3 DNA is TGCAGTGCTAGAGCGTTGGCTGATAGCACAGATACGCAGTATTTT.

This clonotype was counted only a few times. V and J are TRBV3-1 and TRBJ2-7, with 9 bases lining up with TRBD1. Trimming cost V 2 bases and J 4 bases; bases outside gene matches: 6. This CDR3 comprises 15 residues. Germline V lookup: CDR1 LGHDT, CDR2 YNNKEL (reference sequence). In DNA, the CDR3 is TGTGCCAGCAGCCAAAGTGCCGACAGGGGGTACGAGCAGTACTTC. This encodes CASSQSADRGYEQYF.

The rearrangement links TRBV2 to TRBJ1-4; D gene ambiguous. The germline V gene has CDR1 SNHLY and CDR2 FYNNEI. V lost 1 base to trimming and J lost 5 bases, with 14 bases between them. This CDR3 contains 16 residues. CDR3 amino acids: CASSEGSLGWNEKLFF. CDR3 in DNA: TGTGCCAGCAGTGAAGGATCGTTGGGCTGGAATGAAAAACTGTTTTTT.

This clonotype was recorded a few times. The chain is built from TRBV20-1 and TRBJ1-2; tentatively, D is TRBD1 (5 bases). The V end lost 1 base, the J end lost 4 bases, and 13 bases lay between the germline ends. This CDR3 is built from 14 residues. Germline V gene sequence: CDR1 DFQATT, CDR2 SNEGSKA (reference sequence). The CDR3 sequence is CSARGVGLGYGYTF. The CDR3 DNA follows: TGCAGTGCTAGAGGGGTGGGGCTCGGCTATGGCTACACCTTC.

The chain joins TRBV12-3 or TRBV12-4 to TRBJ2-5, with 7 nucleotides matching TRBD1. Near its end, the DNA agrees better with TRBJ2-1, so the J call may be wrong. The CDR3 extends over 17 amino acids. For the CDR3, the DNA is TGTGCCAGCAGCCCGACAGGGTGGGGAGCTGGCTACAATGAGCAGTTCTTC. Translating gives CASSPTGWGAGYNEQFF.

The V and J genes are TRBV4-3 and TRBJ2-1, with D unresolved. Trimming cost V 0 bases and J 5 bases, with 8 bases left between them. CDR3 length: 14 amino acids. Germline assignment: CDR1 LGHNA and CDR2 YSLEER. The CDR3 bases are TGCGCCAGCAGCCAAGATCGGTACAACAATGAGCAGTTCTTC. Encoded protein: CASSQDRYNNEQFF.

This chain links TRBV12-3 or TRBV12-4 with TRBJ2-5; no definite D call. V lost 2 bases, J lost 5 bases, and 12 bases lay in between. The CDR3 covers 14 residues. DNA for the CDR3: TGTGCCAGCAGTTTATACCCCCGTACGGAGACCCAGTACTTC. Translated, it gives CASSLYPRTETQYF.

The rearrangement uses TRBV7-9 and TRBJ2-3; no firm D call. Trimming shortened V by 2 bases and J by 6 bases, and 6 bases separated the two germline ends. Germline V lookup: CDR1 SEHNR, CDR2 FQNEAQ (reference sequence). This CDR3 contains 12 residues. The CDR3 DNA sequence: TGTGCCAGCAGCTTAATGGTGGATACGCAGTATTTT. Protein sequence: CASSLMVDTQYF.

This chain uses TRBV7-3 with TRBJ2-1, with 9 bases lining up with TRBD1. Germline V lookup: CDR1 SGHTA, CDR2 FQGTGA. The CDR3 has 14 residues. Unmatched junction bases numbered 7, after V lost 4 bases and J lost 9 bases. The CDR3 protein is CASSSGQGESEQFF. The CDR3 DNA sequence: TGTGCCAGCAGCTCGGGACAGGGTGAGAGTGAGCAGTTCTTC.

The chain carries TRBV4-2 and TRBJ2-1, with D possibly being TRBD2 (5 bases). CDR3 length: 13 residues. Germline CDR1 LGHNA, CDR2 YNFKEQ. Trimming cost V 1 base and J 8 bases, with 9 bases left between them. CDR3 DNA sequence: TGTGCCAGCAGCCAAGTATTGGGAGATGAGCAGTTCTTC. Translating it yields CASSQVLGDEQFF.

This clonotype has just a few counts. V gene TRBV12-3 or TRBV12-4 combines with J gene TRBJ2-5; D remains ambiguous. The CDR3 consists of 13 residues. Trimming left V 2 bases short and J 5 bases short, with 9 bases between. The CDR3 sequence is CASSLWAFETQYF. The CDR3 region has the DNA TGTGCCAGCAGTTTATGGGCCTTCGAGACCCAGTACTTC.

Details on this clonotype: Possible read error: a much larger clone is one base away. The rearrangement uses TRBV24-1 and TRBJ2-1, with D unresolved. The CDR3 runs to 16 residues. Germline assignment: CDR1 KGHDR and CDR2 SFDVKD. Trimming took 1 base from V and 5 from J, leaving 14 bases between them. The CDR3 sequence is CATSDLSQRGHNEQFF. For the CDR3, the DNA is TGTGCCACCAGTGATTTAAGCCAAAGAGGCCACAATGAGCAGTTCTTC.

The chain employs TRBV2 and TRBJ1-4, with D perhaps TRBD1 (5 bases). The CDR3 contains 12 residues. Germline V CDR1 and CDR2: SNHLY, FYNNEI. V gave up 6 bases and J gave up 11 bases, with 13 bases separating them. CDR3 nucleotide sequence: TGTGCCAGCAGAGCCGGGACGGCTAAACTGTTTTTT. Protein product: CASRAGTAKLFF.

This clonotype turned up a few times. The chain carries TRBV7-8 and TRBJ2-2; D unresolved. V lost 5 bases to trimming and J lost 0 bases, with 19 bases between them. Per germline, CDR1 SGHVS and CDR2 FQNEAQ. This CDR3 is built from 18 residues. In nucleotides, the CDR3 is TGTGCCAGCAGCCCTTTCTTTCGTGGCGGCGCGAACACCGGGGAGCTGTTTTTT. Translation: CASSPFFRGGANTGELFF.

This clonotype was observed at least ten times. The chain joins TRBV12-3 or TRBV12-4 to TRBJ2-1, with D possibly TRBD2 on 6 matching bases. The V and J ends lost 6 bases and 5 bases respectively, with 11 bases between them. This CDR3 contains 13 residues. CDR3 residues: CASSPGTDNEQFF. CDR3 DNA: TGTGCCAGCAGCCCTGGGACTGACAATGAGCAGTTCTTC.

This clonotype was recorded a few times. The gene calls are TRBV6-2 or TRBV6-3 and TRBJ1-1, with a possible D match to TRBD1 (6 bases). Germline V gene data show CDR1 as MNHEY and CDR2 as SVGEGT. The CDR3 runs 15 residues. Trimming left V 2 bases short and J 5 bases short, with 15 bases between. CDR3 in amino acids: CASSYTGQQGTEAFF. The CDR3 DNA is TGTGCCAGCAGTTACACCGGACAGCAAGGGACTGAAGCTTTCTTT.

Only a few counts were recorded for this clonotype. The V gene is TRBV9, the J gene TRBJ2-3; 8 bases are shared with TRBD1. From germline, CDR1 is SGDLS and CDR2 YYNGEE. The junction had 5 bases not matched to a gene; V was cut back by 2 bases and J by 6 bases. The CDR3 consists of 14 residues. This chain's CDR3 is CASSVDRVSDTQYF. For the CDR3, the DNA is TGTGCCAGCAGCGTGGACAGGGTTTCGGATACGCAGTATTTT.

The sample holds a few counts of this clonotype. V gene TRBV20-1 combines with J gene TRBJ2-1; the D gene is possibly TRBD1 (5 bases). The ends were cut back, 3 bases at V and 8 bases at J, with 11 bases in the middle. The germline V gene has CDR1 DFQATT and CDR2 SNEGSKA (reference sequence). The CDR3 sequence is 12 residues long. Here the CDR3 DNA reads TGCAGTGCTAGGGCAGGGTGGGATGAGCAGTTCTTC. Residues: CSARAGWDEQFF.

The chain links TRBV27 to TRBJ1-2; 10 positions match TRBD1. The CDR3 extends over 13 amino acids. Germline assignment: CDR1 MNHEY and CDR2 SMNVEV (reference sequence). With 6 bases clipped from V and 6 bases from J, the junction kept 4 bases outside the gene matches. CDR3 nucleotide sequence: TGTGCCAGCAGGGGGACAGGGGCGGATGGCTACACCTTC. Its protein is CASRGTGADGYTF.

This clonotype was seen a few times. A junction boundary mismatches the germline segment, possibly from a read error. The chain employs TRBV7-7 and TRBJ2-5; D remains ambiguous. This CDR3 is built from 13 residues. Germline CDR1 and CDR2: SSHAT and FNYEAQ (reference sequence). The CDR3 DNA reads as TGTGCTAGCAGCTTAGCTTCCTTCGAGACCCAGTACTTC. Protein sequence: CASSLASFETQYF.

V usage is TRBV20-1 and J usage is TRBJ2-5; TRBD2 agrees at 7 bases. Near its end, the DNA agrees better with TRBJ2-7, so the J call may be wrong. The CDR3 extends over 16 amino acids. The V gene's germline CDR1 is DFQATT and CDR2 SNEGSKA (reference sequence). CDR3 nucleotide sequence: TGCAGTGCTAGAGGCGACCAGCGGGGCGTCTCCTACGAGCAGTACTTC. Protein product: CSARGDQRGVSYEQYF.

This clonotype showed up just a few times. The gene calls are TRBV15 and TRBJ1-2; D not resolved. CDR3 length equals 16 residues. Between the trimmed V and J ends, which lost 1 base and 1 base, there was a span of 13 bases. CDR1 LNHNV and CDR2 YYDKDF come from the germline V gene (reference sequence). The CDR3 protein is CATSRGAAGSNYGYTF. The CDR3 coding sequence is TGTGCCACCAGCAGAGGCGCGGCAGGAAGTAACTATGGCTACACCTTC.

The chain has TRBV3-1 and TRBJ1-1; D gene uncertain. V was trimmed by 3 bases and J by 3 bases, leaving 26 bases between them. CDR3 length: 19 residues. Germline lookup yields CDR1 LGHDT and CDR2 YNNKEL (reference sequence). This chain's CDR3 is CASSQEPLRDSDLHTEAFF. For the CDR3, the DNA is TGTGCCAGCAGCCAGGAACCTCTCCGGGATTCAGACCTTCACACTGAAGCTTTCTTT. Together with reference TRBV3-1 and TRBJ1-1, the CDR3 gives the full variable domain: DTAVSQTPKYLVTQMGNDKSIKCEQNLGHDTMYWYKQDSKKFLKIMFSYNNKELIINETVPNRFSPKSPDKAHLNLHINSLELGDSAVYFCASSQEPLRDSDLHTEAFFGQGTRLTVV.